This TCR beta chain was observed in a study of CD8 T cells in ankylosing spondylitis. Study-level findings and limits: Characteristic of ankylosing spondylitis blood, it appeared, was a TCR beta motif comprising roughly eight highly homologous variants.

MiXCR was run by TCRdb on the 5' RACE reads, yielding one entry per CDR3 protein. This table has approximately 540,000 distinct CDR3 sequences, approximately 11% appearing once. Comments on this clonotype: Its target is unknown.

The clonotype comes from a male donor with ankylosing spondylitis. Sequences were obtained from blood, either unsorted or a sorted T cell fraction (not recorded which).

CDR3 residues: CASSEAPGTGYEQYF. CDR3 bases: TGTGCCAGCAGCGAGGCCCCCGGGACGGGGTACGAGCAGTACTTC. The V gene is TRBV25-1, the J gene TRBJ2-7; perhaps D is TRBD1 or TRBD2 (5 bases each). The CDR3 is 15 amino acids. The ends were cut back, 6 bases at V and 4 bases at J, with 19 bases in the middle. Germline V gene sequence: CDR1 MGHDK, CDR2 SYGVNS.